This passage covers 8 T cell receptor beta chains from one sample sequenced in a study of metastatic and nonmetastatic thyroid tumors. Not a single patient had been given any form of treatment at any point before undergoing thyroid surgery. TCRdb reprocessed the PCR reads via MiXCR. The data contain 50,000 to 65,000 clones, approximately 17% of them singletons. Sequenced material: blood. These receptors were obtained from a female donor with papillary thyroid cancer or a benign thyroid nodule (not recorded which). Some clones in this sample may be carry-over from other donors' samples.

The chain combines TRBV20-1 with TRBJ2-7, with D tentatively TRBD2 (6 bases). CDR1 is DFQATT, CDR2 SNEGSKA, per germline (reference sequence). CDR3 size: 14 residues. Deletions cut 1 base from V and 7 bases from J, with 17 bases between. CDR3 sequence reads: CSARVGGSAWEQYF. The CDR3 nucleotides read TGCAGTGCTAGAGTGGGGGGTAGCGCCTGGGAGCAGTACTTC.

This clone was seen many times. The CDR3 reads CASSEGHVFDQLKETQYF. The CDR3 bases are TGTGCCAGCAGTGAGGGGCATGTTTTCGACCAACTAAAAGAGACCCAGTACTTC. This rearrangement joins TRBV6-1 to TRBJ2-5, with D possibly being TRBD1 (5 bases). Germline V lookup: CDR1 MNHNS, CDR2 SASEGT. The CDR3 loop spans 18 amino acids. V was cut by 3 bases and J by 3 bases, with 23 bases left in between.

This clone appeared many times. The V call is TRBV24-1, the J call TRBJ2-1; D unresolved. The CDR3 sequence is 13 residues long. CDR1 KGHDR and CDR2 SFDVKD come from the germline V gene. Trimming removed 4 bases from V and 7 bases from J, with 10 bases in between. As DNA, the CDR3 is TGTGCCACCAGTGAGGGATTAGGGAATGAGCAGTTCTTC. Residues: CATSEGLGNEQFF.

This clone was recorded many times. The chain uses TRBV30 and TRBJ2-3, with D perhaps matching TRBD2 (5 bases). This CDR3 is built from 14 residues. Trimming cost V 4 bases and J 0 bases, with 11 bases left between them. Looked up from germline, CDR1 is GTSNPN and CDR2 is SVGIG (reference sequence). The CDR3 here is CAWMGVWSTDTQYF. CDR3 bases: TGTGCCTGGATGGGAGTTTGGAGCACAGATACGCAGTATTTT.

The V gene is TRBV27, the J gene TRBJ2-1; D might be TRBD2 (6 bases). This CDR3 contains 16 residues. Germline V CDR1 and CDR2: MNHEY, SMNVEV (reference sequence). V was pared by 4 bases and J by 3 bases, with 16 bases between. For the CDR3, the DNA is TGTGCCAGCAGTTACCTCGGGGGAGTTGGCTACAATGAGCAGTTCTTC. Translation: CASSYLGGVGYNEQFF.

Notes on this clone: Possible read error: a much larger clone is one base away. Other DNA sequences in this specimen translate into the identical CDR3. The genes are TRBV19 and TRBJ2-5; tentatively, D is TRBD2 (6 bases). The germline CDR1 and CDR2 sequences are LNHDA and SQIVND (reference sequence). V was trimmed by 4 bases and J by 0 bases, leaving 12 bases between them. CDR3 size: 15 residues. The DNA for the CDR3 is TGTGCCAGTAGTAGTAGCGGTATGTACCAAGAGACCCAGTACTTC. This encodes CASSSSGMYQETQYF.

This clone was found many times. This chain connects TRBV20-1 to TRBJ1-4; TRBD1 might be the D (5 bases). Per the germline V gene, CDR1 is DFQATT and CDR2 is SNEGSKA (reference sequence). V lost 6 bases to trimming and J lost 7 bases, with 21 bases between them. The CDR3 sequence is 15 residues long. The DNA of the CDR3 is TGCAGTGCCACCGGGACCGGGGGAGCGGCTGAAAAACTGTTTTTT. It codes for CSATGTGGAAEKLFF.

CDR3 in amino acids: CASTGQDPGTDTQYF. The CDR3 nucleotides read TGTGCCAGCACCGGACAGGACCCCGGCACAGATACGCAGTATTTT. The chain couples TRBV6-1 to TRBJ2-3, with 7 nucleotides matching TRBD1. The CDR3 is made up of 15 amino acids. Germline V gene sequence: CDR1 MNHNS, CDR2 SASEGT. Trimming removed 7 bases from V and 1 base from J; junction bases left unmatched: 8.